This note documents a single T cell receptor (beta chain) sequence. The data belong to a study of cytomegalovirus exposure and HLA in healthy donors. The V gene lost 0 bases and the J gene lost 0 bases, with 15 bases spanning the gap. The CDR3 is 17 residues long. Germline-derived CDR1 and CDR2 are SGHRS and YFSETQ. The PCR employed 60 Vbeta primers together with 13 Jbeta primers. Produced via immunoSEQ multiplex PCR; TCRdb's table is partial and in-frame only. The sample lists roughly 89,000 clones; approximately 60% were seen once. This TCR was sampled from a woman aged 50 to 60 in good health and CMV-seropositive. Sequenced: PBMCs. The V call is TRBV5-1, the J call TRBJ1-1; TRBD1 might be the D (6 bases). The DNA for the CDR3 is TGCGCCAGCAGCTTGGACGGGGCAGGGGATATGAACACTGAAGCTTTCTTT. Amino acids: CASSLDGAGDMNTEAFF.